The 12 T cell receptor beta chains below come from one sample, sequenced in a study of OX40 agonist ivuxolimab in advanced cancers. The method was immunoSEQ multiplex PCR; TCRdb's version includes in-frame clones alone and lacks a portion of them. The sample lists 55,000 to 75,000 clones, over 80% occurring once. This sample comprised CD4+ or CD8+ T cells sorted from blood, obtained in a trial of the OX40 agonist ivuxolimab. These receptors came from an adult with an advanced solid tumor such as melanoma, head and neck, liver or kidney cancer.

The CDR3 protein is CASNPGGYNEQFF. CDR3 DNA sequence: TGTGCCAGCAACCCCGGGGGGTACAATGAGCAGTTCTTC. This chain joins TRBV6-5 and TRBJ2-1, with 7 bases matching TRBD2. J lost 4 bases, V lost 7 bases, and 4 bases had no gene match. The germline V gene has CDR1 MNHEY and CDR2 SVGAGI. The CDR3 is 13 residues long.

The chain links TRBV6-6 to TRBJ2-5; 8 nucleotides line up with TRBD1. This CDR3 is built from 14 residues. Trimming removed 7 bases from V and 6 bases from J; junction bases left unmatched: 10. Germline V gene data show CDR1 as MNHNY and CDR2 as SVGAGI (reference sequence). The CDR3 sequence: CASNPQGAIQTQYF. CDR3 in DNA: TGTGCCAGCAACCCCCAGGGGGCGATTCAGACCCAGTACTTC.

The V call is TRBV27, the J call TRBJ2-7, with a tentative D call TRBD1 (5 bases). With 3 bases removed from V and 6 bases from J, the gap between germline ends came to 12 bases. The CDR3 runs to 13 residues. Germline values: CDR1 MNHEY, CDR2 SMNVEV (reference sequence). The CDR3 reads CASSFAAGFEQYF. The CDR3 nucleotides are TGTGCCAGCAGTTTCGCTGCAGGGTTCGAGCAGTACTTC.

The chain joins TRBV4-1 to TRBJ2-7, with 7 positions matching TRBD1. Looked up from germline, CDR1 is MGHRA and CDR2 is YSYEKL. The J segment lost 7 bases and the V segment lost 0 bases, leaving 6 bases of the junction unmatched. CDR3 length equals 14 residues. Written as DNA, the CDR3 is TGCGCCAGCAGCCAAGAGACAGGGAGTTTGGAGCAGTACTTC. Protein product: CASSQETGSLEQYF.

CDR3 protein: CASSMVGGALYEQYF. CDR3 DNA sequence: TGTGCCAGTAGTATGGTGGGGGGGGCGCTCTACGAGCAGTACTTC. The gene calls are TRBV19 and TRBJ2-7; D is possibly TRBD2 (7 bases). The CDR3 runs 15 residues. CDR1 and CDR2 from the germline V gene are LNHDA and SQIVND (reference sequence). Trimming removed 3 bases at V and 3 bases at J, with 15 bases between.

This chain connects TRBV13 to TRBJ2-1; D ambiguous. Trimming removed 2 bases at V and 5 bases at J, with 4 bases between. The CDR3 has 12 residues. Germline assignment: CDR1 PRHDT and CDR2 FYEKMQ (reference sequence). The CDR3 region has the DNA TGTGCCAGCAGCTTAAACAACAATGAGCAGTTCTTC. Translation: CASSLNNNEQFF.

The rearrangement joins TRBV27 to TRBJ1-2; a weak D match, TRBD1 (5 bases). The ends were cut back, 5 bases at V and 4 bases at J, with 14 bases in the middle. This CDR3 is 14 amino acids long. CDR1 and CDR2 from the germline V gene are MNHEY and SMNVEV (reference sequence). Here the CDR3 DNA reads TGTGCCAGCAGTCGTGGGGGGGTGGGCTATGGCTACACCTTC. Translation: CASSRGGVGYGYTF.

The rearrangement links TRBV28 to TRBJ2-3; possible D gene TRBD1, 6 bases. The CDR3 is made up of 14 amino acids. Per the germline V gene, CDR1 is MDHEN and CDR2 is SYDVKM. Trimming took 2 bases from V and 5 from J, leaving 11 bases between them. CDR3 nucleotide sequence: TGTGCCAGCAGTTTAGCCAGGGGATTAGATACGCAGTATTTT. Protein product: CASSLARGLDTQYF. The full variable domain, in which reference TRBV28 and TRBJ2-3 provide the parts outside the CDR3, is DVKVTQSSRYLVKRTGEKVFLECVQDMDHENMFWYRQDPGLGLRLIYFSYDVKMKEKGDIPEGYSVSREKKERFSLILESASTNQTSMYLCASSLARGLDTQYFGPGTRLTVL.

This chain joins TRBV4-1 and TRBJ1-1; tentative D call: TRBD1 (5 bases). This CDR3 comprises 14 residues. V shed 3 bases and J shed 1 base, with 9 bases lying between them. Germline values: CDR1 MGHRA, CDR2 YSYEKL. The CDR3 DNA reads as TGCGCCAGCAGCCAGGATGACAGGAACACTGAAGCTTTCTTT. Residues: CASSQDDRNTEAFF.

The chain joins TRBV5-4 to TRBJ1-1, with 12 bases matching TRBD1. Germline assignment: CDR1 SGHNT and CDR2 YYREEE (reference sequence). This CDR3 is 19 amino acids long. V lost 4 bases and J lost 3; bases outside the gene matches: 16. The CDR3 DNA reads as TGTGCCAGCAGCCCTACCGGGACAGGGGGCTCTTTAGGCGACACTGAAGCTTTCTTT. Protein: CASSPTGTGGSLGDTEAFF.

This chain connects TRBV4-3 to TRBJ1-3; no reliable D call. The CDR3 contains 18 residues. CDR1 LGHNA and CDR2 YSLEER come from the germline V gene. V gave up 4 bases and J gave up 0 bases, with 19 bases separating them. CDR3 residues: CASSLSVPEGLSGNTIYF. The CDR3 nucleotides are TGCGCCAGCAGCCTATCCGTACCCGAGGGCCTCTCTGGAAACACCATATATTTT.

In this sample, this clone turned up once. V usage is TRBV7-2 and J usage is TRBJ1-2; tentative D call: TRBD1 (6 bases). The V gene lost 5 bases and the J gene lost 1 base, with 17 bases spanning the gap. Germline loops: CDR1 SGHTA, CDR2 FQGNSA. The CDR3 is 16 amino acids. CDR3 sequence reads: CASSLVTGTYNYGYTF. CDR3 nucleotide sequence: TGTGCCAGCAGCCTAGTTACAGGGACTTATAACTATGGCTACACCTTC.